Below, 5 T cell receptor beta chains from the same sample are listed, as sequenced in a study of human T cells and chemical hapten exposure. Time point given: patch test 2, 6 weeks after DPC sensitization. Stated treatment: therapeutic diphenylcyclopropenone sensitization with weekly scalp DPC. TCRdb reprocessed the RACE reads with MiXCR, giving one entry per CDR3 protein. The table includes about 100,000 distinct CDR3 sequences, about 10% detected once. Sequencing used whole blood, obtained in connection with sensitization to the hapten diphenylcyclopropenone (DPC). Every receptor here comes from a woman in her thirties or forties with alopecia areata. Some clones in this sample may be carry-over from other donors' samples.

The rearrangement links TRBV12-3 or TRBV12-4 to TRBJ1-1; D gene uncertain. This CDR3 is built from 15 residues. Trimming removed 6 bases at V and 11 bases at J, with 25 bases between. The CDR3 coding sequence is TGTGCCAGCAGCTTGCTAGGAGTTCATCGAGCTAGGGCTTTCTTT. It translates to CASSLLGVHRARAFF.

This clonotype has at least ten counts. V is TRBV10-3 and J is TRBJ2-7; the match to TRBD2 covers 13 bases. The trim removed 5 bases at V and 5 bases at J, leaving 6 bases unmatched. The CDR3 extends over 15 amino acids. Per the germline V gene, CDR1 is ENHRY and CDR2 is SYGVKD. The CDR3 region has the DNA TGTGCCATCAGTCCGGGACTAGCGGGATCTAACGAGCAGTACTTC. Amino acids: CAISPGLAGSNEQYF.

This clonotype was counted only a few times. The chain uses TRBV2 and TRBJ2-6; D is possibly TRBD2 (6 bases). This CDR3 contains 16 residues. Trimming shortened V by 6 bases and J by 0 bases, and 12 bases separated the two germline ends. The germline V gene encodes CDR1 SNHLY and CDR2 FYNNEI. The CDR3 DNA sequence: TGTGCCAGCAGCCCCGACGGGAGCTCTGGGGCCAACGTCCTGACTTTC. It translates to CASSPDGSSGANVLTF.

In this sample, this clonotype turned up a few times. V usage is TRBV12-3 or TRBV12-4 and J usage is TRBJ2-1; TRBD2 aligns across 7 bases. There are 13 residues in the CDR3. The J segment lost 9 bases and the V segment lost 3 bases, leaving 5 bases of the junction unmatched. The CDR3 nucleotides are TGTGCCAGCAGTTTGGGAAGGGAGGGTGAGCAGTTCTTC. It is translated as CASSLGREGEQFF.

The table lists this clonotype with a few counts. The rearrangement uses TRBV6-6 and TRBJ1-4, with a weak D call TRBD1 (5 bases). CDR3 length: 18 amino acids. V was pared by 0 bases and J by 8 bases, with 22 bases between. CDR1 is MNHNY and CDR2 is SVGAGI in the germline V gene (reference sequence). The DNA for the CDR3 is TGTGCCAGCAGTTACTCGAATTGGAGAGGGGCACCAATCGAAAAACTGTTTTTT. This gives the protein CASSYSNWRGAPIEKLFF.